Only one count was recorded for the clone carrying this T cell receptor (beta chain). V was cut by 0 bases and J by 5 bases, with 11 bases left in between. Germline lookup yields CDR1 SGHDT and CDR2 YYEEEE. This CDR3 region has 14 residues. Assay used: immunoSEQ multiplex PCR; TCRdb lists only in-frame clones, some missing. The sample has about 250,000 clones, around four fifths seen once. The data were taken from a study of blood T cell repertoires in COVID-19. Background on the study: PBMCs, B-cell-depleted T cells, or T cells provided the cDNA or gDNA that made up the material.

The sequencing sample was made of peripheral blood. This clonotype was sampled from a woman aged 60 to 75 with active or convalescent COVID-19. The chain couples TRBV5-6 to TRBJ1-1; TRBD1 might be the D (5 bases). CDR3 region: CASSLAQGLTEAFF. The CDR3 DNA follows: TGTGCCAGCAGCTTGGCTCAGGGTTTAACTGAAGCTTTCTTT.